The subject of this entry is one TCR beta chain. 13 Jbeta primers and 60 Vbeta primers were used for the PCR. The table came from immunoSEQ multiplex PCR; TCRdb's copy has only in-frame clones and leaves some out. Here the sample spans fewer than 200,000 clones, 65% to 75% being singletons. This sample was included in a study of cytomegalovirus exposure and HLA in healthy donors. The CDR3 is 13 amino acids. V lost 2 bases to trimming and J lost 1 base, with 6 bases between them. The germline CDR1 and CDR2 sequences are SGHRS and YFSETQ. J is TRBJ2-5 and V is TRBV5-1; D is uncertain. Sequenced input: PBMCs. This clonotype was obtained from a girl aged 10 to 17 in good health and CMV-seronegative. The CDR3 sequence: CASSFNFQETQYF. The CDR3 coding sequence is TGCGCCAGCAGCTTCAACTTCCAAGAGACCCAGTACTTC.